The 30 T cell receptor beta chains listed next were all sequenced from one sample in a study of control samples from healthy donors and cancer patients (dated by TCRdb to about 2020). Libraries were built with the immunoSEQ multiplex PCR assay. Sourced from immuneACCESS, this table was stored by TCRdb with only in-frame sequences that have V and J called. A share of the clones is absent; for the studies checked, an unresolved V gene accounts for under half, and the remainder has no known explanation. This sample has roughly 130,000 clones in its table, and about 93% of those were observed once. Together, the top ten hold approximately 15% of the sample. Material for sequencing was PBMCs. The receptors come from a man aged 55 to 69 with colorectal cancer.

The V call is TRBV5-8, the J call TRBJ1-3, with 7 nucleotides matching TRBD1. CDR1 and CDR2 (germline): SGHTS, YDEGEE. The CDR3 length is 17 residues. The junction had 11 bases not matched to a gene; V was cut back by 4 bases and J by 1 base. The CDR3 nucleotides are TGTGCCAGCAGCCAGGGGGTGAACTTGGTTTCTGGAAACACCATATATTTT. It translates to CASSQGVNLVSGNTIYF. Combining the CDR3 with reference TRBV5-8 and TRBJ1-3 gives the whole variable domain EAGVTQSPTHLIKTRGQQATLRCSPISGHTSVYWYQQALGLGLQFLLWYDEGEERNRGNFPPRFSGRQFPNYSSELNVNALELEDSALYLCASSQGVNLVSGNTIYFGEGSWLTVV.

The CDR3 here is CASSQYTGTGRSNEQFF. The CDR3 nucleotides read TGTGCCAGCAGTCAATACACCGGGACAGGGCGTTCGAATGAGCAGTTCTTC. This chain links TRBV5-8 with TRBJ2-1, with TRBD1 matching 9 bases. The V gene's germline CDR1 is SGHTS and CDR2 YDEGEE. The V segment lost 5 bases and the J segment 7 bases; nucleotides outside the gene matches: 16. There are 17 residues in the CDR3. Supplemented by reference TRBV5-8 and TRBJ2-1, the full variable domain reads EAGVTQSPTHLIKTRGQQATLRCSPISGHTSVYWYQQALGLGLQFLLWYDEGEERNRGNFPPRFSGRQFPNYSSELNVNALELEDSALYLCASSQYTGTGRSNEQFFGPGTRLTVL.

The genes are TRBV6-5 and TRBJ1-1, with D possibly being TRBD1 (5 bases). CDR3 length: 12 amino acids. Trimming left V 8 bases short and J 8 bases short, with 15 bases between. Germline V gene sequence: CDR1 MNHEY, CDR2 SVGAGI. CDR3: CASLSRVTEAFF. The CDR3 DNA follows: TGTGCCAGCCTTAGCAGGGTAACGGAAGCTTTCTTT.

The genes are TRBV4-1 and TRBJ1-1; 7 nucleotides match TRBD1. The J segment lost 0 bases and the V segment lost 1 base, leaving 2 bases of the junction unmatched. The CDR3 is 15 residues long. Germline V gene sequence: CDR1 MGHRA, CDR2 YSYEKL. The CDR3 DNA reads TGCGCCAGCAGCCAAGCGGGACAGATGAACACTGAAGCTTTCTTT. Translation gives CASSQAGQMNTEAFF.

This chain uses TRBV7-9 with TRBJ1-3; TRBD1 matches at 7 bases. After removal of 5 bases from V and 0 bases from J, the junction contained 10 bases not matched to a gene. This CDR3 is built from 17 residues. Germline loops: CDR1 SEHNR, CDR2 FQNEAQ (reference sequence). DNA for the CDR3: TGTGCCAGCAGCGTGCTGACAGGGACTCTCTCTGGAAACACCATATATTTT. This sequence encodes CASSVLTGTLSGNTIYF.

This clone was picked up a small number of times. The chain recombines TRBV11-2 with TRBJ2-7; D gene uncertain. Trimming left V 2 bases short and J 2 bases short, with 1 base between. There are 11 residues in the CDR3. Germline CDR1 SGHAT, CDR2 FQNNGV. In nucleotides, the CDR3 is TGTGCCAGCAGCTTAACCTACGAGCAGTACTTC. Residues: CASSLTYEQYF.

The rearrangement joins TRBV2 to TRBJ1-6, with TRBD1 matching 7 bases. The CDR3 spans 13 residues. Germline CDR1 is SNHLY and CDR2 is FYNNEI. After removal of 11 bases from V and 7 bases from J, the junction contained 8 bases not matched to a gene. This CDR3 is CAGTDRLNSPLHF. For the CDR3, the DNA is TGTGCCGGGACGGACAGGCTGAATTCACCCCTCCACTTT.

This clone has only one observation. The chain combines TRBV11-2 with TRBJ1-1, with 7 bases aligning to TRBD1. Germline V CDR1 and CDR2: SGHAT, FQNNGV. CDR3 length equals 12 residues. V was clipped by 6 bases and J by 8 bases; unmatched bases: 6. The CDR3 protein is CASSRDRAEAFF. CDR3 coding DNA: TGTGCCAGCAGTCGCGACAGGGCAGAAGCTTTCTTT.

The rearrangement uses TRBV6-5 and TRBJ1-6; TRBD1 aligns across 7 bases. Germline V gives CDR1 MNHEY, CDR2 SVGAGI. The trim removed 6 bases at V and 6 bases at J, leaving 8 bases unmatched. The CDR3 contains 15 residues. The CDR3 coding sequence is TGTGCCAGCAGCCCCCGACAGGGAAGTAATTCACCCCTCCACTTT. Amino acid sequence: CASSPRQGSNSPLHF.

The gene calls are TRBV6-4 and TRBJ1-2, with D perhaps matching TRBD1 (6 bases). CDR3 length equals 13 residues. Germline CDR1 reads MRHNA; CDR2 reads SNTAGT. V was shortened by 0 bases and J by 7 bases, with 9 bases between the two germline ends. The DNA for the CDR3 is TGTGCCAGCAGTGACTCACAGGGTTTTGGCTACACCTTC. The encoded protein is CASSDSQGFGYTF.

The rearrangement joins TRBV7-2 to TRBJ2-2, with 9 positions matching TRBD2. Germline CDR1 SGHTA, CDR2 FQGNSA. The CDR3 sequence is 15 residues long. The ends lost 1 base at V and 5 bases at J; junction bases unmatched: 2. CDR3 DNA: TGTGCCAGCAGCTTAGTGACTAGCGGTACCGGGGAGCTGTTTTTT. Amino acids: CASSLVTSGTGELFF. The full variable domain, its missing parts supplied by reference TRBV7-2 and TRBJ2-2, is GAGVSQSPSNKVTEKGKDVELRCDPISGHTALYWYRQSLGQGLEFLIYFQGNSAPDKSGLPSDRFSAERTGGSVSTLTIQRTQQEDSAVYLCASSLVTSGTGELFFGEGSRLTVL.

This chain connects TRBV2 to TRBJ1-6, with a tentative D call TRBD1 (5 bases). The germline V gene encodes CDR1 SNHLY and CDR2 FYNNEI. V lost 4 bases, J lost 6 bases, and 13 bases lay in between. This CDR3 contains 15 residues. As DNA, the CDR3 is TGTGCCAGCAGTGGGTCGGGGCAGGCTAATTCACCCCTCCACTTT. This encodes CASSGSGQANSPLHF.

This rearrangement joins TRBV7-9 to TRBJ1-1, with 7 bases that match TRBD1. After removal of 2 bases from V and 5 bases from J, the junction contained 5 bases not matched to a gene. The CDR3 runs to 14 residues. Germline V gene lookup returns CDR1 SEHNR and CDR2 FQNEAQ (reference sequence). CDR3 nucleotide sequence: TGTGCCAGCAGCTTAATAGGGGGCGGGACTGAAGCTTTCTTT. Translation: CASSLIGGGTEAFF.

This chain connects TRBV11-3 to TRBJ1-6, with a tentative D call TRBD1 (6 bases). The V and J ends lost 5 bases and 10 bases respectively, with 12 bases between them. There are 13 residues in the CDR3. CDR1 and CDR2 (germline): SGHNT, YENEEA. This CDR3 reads CASSLDSGSPLHF. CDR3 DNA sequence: TGTGCCAGCAGCCTGGACAGTGGATCACCCCTCCACTTT.

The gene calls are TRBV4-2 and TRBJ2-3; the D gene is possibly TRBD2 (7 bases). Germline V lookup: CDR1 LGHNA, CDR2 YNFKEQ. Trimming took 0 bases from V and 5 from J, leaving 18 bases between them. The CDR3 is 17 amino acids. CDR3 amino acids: CASSQEKAGHGGDTQYF. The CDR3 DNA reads TGTGCCAGCAGCCAAGAGAAAGCGGGACACGGAGGAGATACGCAGTATTTT.

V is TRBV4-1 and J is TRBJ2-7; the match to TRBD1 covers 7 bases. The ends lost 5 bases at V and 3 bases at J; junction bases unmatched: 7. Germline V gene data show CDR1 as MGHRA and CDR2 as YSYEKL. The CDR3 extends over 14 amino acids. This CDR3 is CASSYGTENYEQYF. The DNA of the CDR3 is TGCGCCAGCAGCTATGGGACAGAAAACTACGAGCAGTACTTC.

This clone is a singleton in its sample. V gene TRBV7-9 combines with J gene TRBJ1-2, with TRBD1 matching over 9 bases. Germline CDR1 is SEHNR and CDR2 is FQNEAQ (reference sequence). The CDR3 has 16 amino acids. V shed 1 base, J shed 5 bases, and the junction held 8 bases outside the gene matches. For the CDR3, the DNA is TGTGCCAGCAGCTTAGGGGGGACAGGGCTTTTTTATGGCTACACCTTC. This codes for CASSLGGTGLFYGYTF.

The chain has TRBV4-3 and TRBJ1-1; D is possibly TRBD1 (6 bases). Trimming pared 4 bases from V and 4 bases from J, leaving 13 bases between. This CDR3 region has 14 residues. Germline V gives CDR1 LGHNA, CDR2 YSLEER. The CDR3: CASSLHGGGTEAFF. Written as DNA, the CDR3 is TGCGCCAGCAGCCTCCACGGAGGGGGCACTGAAGCTTTCTTT.

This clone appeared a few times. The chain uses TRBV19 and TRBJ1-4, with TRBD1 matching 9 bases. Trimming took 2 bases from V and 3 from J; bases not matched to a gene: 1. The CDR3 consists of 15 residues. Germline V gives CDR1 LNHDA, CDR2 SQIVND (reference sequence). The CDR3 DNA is TGTGCCAGTAGTATAACAGGGGGCCCTAATGAAAAACTGTTTTTT. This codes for CASSITGGPNEKLFF.

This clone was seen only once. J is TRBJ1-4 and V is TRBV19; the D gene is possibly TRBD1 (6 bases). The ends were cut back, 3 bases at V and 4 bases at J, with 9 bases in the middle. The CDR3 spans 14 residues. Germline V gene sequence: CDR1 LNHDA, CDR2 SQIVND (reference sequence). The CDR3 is CASSIDRINEKLFF. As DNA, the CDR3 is TGTGCCAGTAGTATCGACAGGATTAATGAAAAACTGTTTTTT.

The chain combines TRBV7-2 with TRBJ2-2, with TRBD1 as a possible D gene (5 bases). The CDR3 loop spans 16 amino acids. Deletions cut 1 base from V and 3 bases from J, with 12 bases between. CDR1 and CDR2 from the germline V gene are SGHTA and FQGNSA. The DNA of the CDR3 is TGTGCCAGCAGCTTAGGATCATGGGGCGACACCGGGGAGCTGTTTTTT. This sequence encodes CASSLGSWGDTGELFF.

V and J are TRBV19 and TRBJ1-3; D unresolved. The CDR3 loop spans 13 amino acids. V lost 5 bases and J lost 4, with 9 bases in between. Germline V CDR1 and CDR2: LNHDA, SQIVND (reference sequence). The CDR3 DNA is TGTGCCAGTAGTCCAAAGGGAGGAAACACCATATATTTT. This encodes CASSPKGGNTIYF.

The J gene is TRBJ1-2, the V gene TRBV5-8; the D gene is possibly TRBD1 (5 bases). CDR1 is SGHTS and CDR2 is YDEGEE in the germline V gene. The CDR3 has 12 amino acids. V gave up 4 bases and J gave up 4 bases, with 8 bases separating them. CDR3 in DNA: TGTGCCAGCAGCGGGGACCTCTATGGCTACACCTTC. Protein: CASSGDLYGYTF.

Here the CDR3 reads CASSSFQGTDTQYF. In DNA, the CDR3 is TGTGCCAGCTCTTCTTTTCAGGGTACAGATACGCAGTATTTT. The chain recombines TRBV18 with TRBJ2-3, with D possibly matching TRBD1 (5 bases). This CDR3 is built from 14 residues. Germline V CDR1 and CDR2: KGHSH, LQKENI. V was shortened by 6 bases and J by 3 bases, with 13 bases between the two germline ends.

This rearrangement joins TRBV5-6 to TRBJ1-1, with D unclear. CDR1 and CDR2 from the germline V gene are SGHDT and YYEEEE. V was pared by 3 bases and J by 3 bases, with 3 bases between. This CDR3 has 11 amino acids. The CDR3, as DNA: TGTGCCAGCAGCTACGACACTGAAGCTTTCTTT. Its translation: CASSYDTEAFF.

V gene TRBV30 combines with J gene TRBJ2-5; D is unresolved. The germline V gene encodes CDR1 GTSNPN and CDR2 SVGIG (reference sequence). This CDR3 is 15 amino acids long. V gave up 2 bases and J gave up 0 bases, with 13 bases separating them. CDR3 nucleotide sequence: TGTGCCTGGAGTACCACAGCGACGTACCAAGAGACCCAGTACTTC. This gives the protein CAWSTTATYQETQYF.

The CDR3 DNA sequence: TGTGCCAGCAGCACCGGGACAGGGAGGGAAGCTTTCTTT. Encoded protein: CASSTGTGREAFF. The chain is built from TRBV9 and TRBJ1-1; TRBD1 matches at 9 bases. The V segment lost 4 bases and the J segment 8 bases; nucleotides outside the gene matches: 6. Germline loops: CDR1 SGDLS, CDR2 YYNGEE. The length of the CDR3 is 13 residues. Variable domain in full (rest from reference TRBV9 and TRBJ1-1): DSGVTQTPKHLITATGQRVTLRCSPRSGDLSVYWYQQSLDQGLQFLIQYYNGEERAKGNILERFSAQQFPDLHSELNLSSLELGDSALYFCASSTGTGREAFFGQGTRLTVV.

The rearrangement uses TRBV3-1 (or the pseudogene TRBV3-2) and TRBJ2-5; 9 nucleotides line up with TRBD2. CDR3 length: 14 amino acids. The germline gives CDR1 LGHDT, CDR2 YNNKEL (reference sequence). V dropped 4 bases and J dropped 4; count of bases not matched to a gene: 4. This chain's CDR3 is CASSPLAGRETQYF. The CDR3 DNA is TGTGCCAGCAGCCCTCTAGCGGGAAGAGAGACCCAGTACTTC.

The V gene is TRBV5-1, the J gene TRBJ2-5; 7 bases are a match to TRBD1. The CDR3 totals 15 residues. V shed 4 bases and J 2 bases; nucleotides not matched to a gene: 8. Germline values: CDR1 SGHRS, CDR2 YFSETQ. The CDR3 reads CASSLGDRQQETQYF. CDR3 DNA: TGCGCCAGCAGCCTCGGGGACAGACAGCAAGAGACCCAGTACTTC.

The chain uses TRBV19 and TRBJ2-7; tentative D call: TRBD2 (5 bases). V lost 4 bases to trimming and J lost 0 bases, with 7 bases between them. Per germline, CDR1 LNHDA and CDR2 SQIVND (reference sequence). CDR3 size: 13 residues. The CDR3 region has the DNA TGTGCCAGTAGTACCCGGGACTCCTACGAGCAGTACTTC. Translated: CASSTRDSYEQYF. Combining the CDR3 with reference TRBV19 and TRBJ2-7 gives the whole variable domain DGGITQSPKYLFRKEGQNVTLSCEQNLNHDAMYWYRQDPGQGLRLIYYSQIVNDFQKGDIAEGYSVSREKKESFPLTVTSAQKNPTAFYLCASSTRDSYEQYFGPGTRLTVT.